Below, 7 T cell receptor beta chains from the same sample are listed, as sequenced in a study of breast tumors, draining lymph nodes, adjacent tissues (dated by TCRdb to the mid-2010s). The library was produced with multiplex PCR. The sequencer listed for this sample is Illumina HiSeq 2000. The public reads were reprocessed in TCRdb via fastp at Q25 and MiXCR, keeping in-frame beta chains. Records with the same CDR3 protein are collapsed into one entry carrying the most frequent genes and DNA. Here the sample has some 120,000 distinct CDR3 sequences; over 20% occur a single time. Of the sample, 2.2% falls within the top ten clones. The axillary draining lymph nodes of breast cancer patients were the source of the lymph node samples. The sample comprised axillary lymph node tissue. The receptors derive from a female donor with breast cancer. Some clones in this sample may be carry-over from other donors' samples.

This clonotype has a count of ten or more. The chain links TRBV7-3 to TRBJ2-1; tentative D call: TRBD2 (6 bases). Per the germline V gene, CDR1 is SGHTA and CDR2 is FQGTGA. This CDR3 comprises 18 residues. The V end was cut by 2 bases, the J end by 5 bases, with 22 bases between. Here the CDR3 DNA reads TGTGCCAGCAGCTTACGGGGGAGGTGGGCAGGGAGCCACAATGAGCAGTTCTTC. Amino acid sequence: CASSLRGRWAGSHNEQFF.

This clonotype appeared many times. The chain combines TRBV18 with TRBJ2-7, with D tentatively TRBD1 (7 bases). Trimming took off 5 bases at V and 4 bases at J, with 15 bases between the two ends. Germline loops: CDR1 KGHSH, CDR2 LQKENI. The CDR3 is 14 amino acids. The CDR3 DNA sequence: TGTGCCAGCTCAGACCAGGAGGGGGCATACGAGCAGTACTTC. Its translation is CASSDQEGAYEQYF.

This clonotype has only a few counts. The V and J genes are TRBV7-3 and TRBJ1-3, with 7 bases fitting TRBD1. Germline V gene sequence: CDR1 SGHTA, CDR2 FQGTGA. The CDR3 loop spans 16 amino acids. V lost 5 bases and J lost 6; bases outside the gene matches: 13. CDR3 protein: CASSRGTDQIVNTIYF. The CDR3 DNA reads as TGTGCCAGCAGCAGAGGGACAGACCAGATAGTAAACACCATATATTTT.

In this sample, this clonotype turned up many times. This chain connects TRBV11-3 to TRBJ2-7; D is undetermined. CDR1 is SGHNT and CDR2 is YENEEA in the germline V gene. The CDR3 consists of 13 residues. V dropped 2 bases and J dropped 6 bases, with 11 bases sitting between them. CDR3 nucleotides: TGTGCCAGCAGCTTATTAACCCGTGGCGAGCAGTACTTC. This gives the protein CASSLLTRGEQYF.

This clonotype showed up many times. The rearrangement uses TRBV30 and TRBJ2-7; D remains ambiguous. Looked up from germline, CDR1 is GTSNPN and CDR2 is SVGIG (reference sequence). Trimming stripped 3 bases from V and 3 bases from J, with 18 bases between. This CDR3 region has 15 residues. CDR3 region: CAWSGRKFLHYEQYF. The CDR3 DNA follows: TGTGCCTGGAGCGGGCGGAAGTTCCTCCACTACGAGCAGTACTTC.

This clonotype showed up many times. The gene calls are TRBV20-1 and TRBJ1-5; perhaps TRBD1 as D (5 bases). This CDR3 comprises 16 residues. The germline V and J ends were trimmed by 6 bases and 0 bases, with 18 bases remaining between them. The germline gives CDR1 DFQATT, CDR2 SNEGSKA (reference sequence). The CDR3 loop is CSAYRDGPNSNQPQHF. CDR3 DNA sequence: TGCAGTGCATACCGGGACGGTCCAAATAGCAATCAGCCCCAGCATTTT.

On this clonotype itself: This clone may be a read error of a much larger clone one base away. The gene calls are TRBV11-3 and TRBJ2-5; D is undetermined. The length of the CDR3 is 13 residues. Germline values: CDR1 SGHNT, CDR2 YENEEA. As DNA, the CDR3 is TGTGCCGGCAGCGTCCAGGTCCAAGAGACCCAGTACTTC. It encodes CAGSVQVQETQYF. The entire variable domain, with the rest obtained from reference TRBV11-3 and TRBJ2-5, is as follows: EAGVVQSPRYKIIEKKQPVAFWCNPISGHNTLYWYLQNLGQGPELLIRYENEEAVDDSQLPKDRFSAERLKGVDSTLKIQPAELGDSAVYLCAGSVQVQETQYFGPGTRLLVL.